This T cell receptor beta chain was profiled in a study of T cell responses to AZD1222 COVID-19 vaccine. General study points: Within unmutated variant regions lay the reported targets of nearly half of spike-specific TCRs. Receipt of two AZD1222 doses was followed by a rise in Spike-specific TCR breadth and depth.

Germline V gene lookup returns CDR1 SEHNR and CDR2 FQNEAQ (reference sequence). V lost 1 base, J lost 5 bases, and 2 bases stayed unmatched. There are 14 residues in the CDR3. With respect to this clone: The antigen remains undetermined.

Generated by immunoSEQ multiplex PCR, the TCRdb table keeps only in-frame clones and is missing some. The profile covers about 150,000 clones, with around nine tenths appearing a single time and about 3.2% taken by the ten largest. This sequence was found in an adult who received the AZD1222 COVID-19 vaccine. The material sequenced was peripheral blood, taken 28 days after the second AZD1222 dose. The rearrangement joins TRBV7-9 to TRBJ2-7; 10 bases line up with TRBD1. The CDR3 here is CASSLGQGADEQYF. The CDR3, as DNA: TGTGCCAGCAGCTTAGGACAGGGGGCGGACGAGCAGTACTTC.